The 9 T cell receptor beta chains below come from one sample, sequenced in a study of identical twins. MiXCR, applied by TCRdb to the 5' RACE reads, yields one record per CDR3 protein. The table includes some 250,000 distinct CDR3 sequences, approximately 7.1% detected once. The sample was also reused in another study, on T cells expressing NK-cell markers.

Sequenced sample: CD8+ T cells sorted from blood. These receptor sequences come from a young woman in good health.

This clonotype has a count of ten or more. CDR3 protein: CASSWGQMNTEAFF. The CDR3 nucleotides are TGTGCCAGCAGTTGGGGACAGATGAACACTGAAGCTTTCTTT. The chain links TRBV5-6 to TRBJ1-1; TRBD1 agrees at 7 bases. This CDR3 comprises 14 residues. CDR1 and CDR2 from the germline V gene are SGHDT and YYEEEE. The J segment lost 0 bases and the V segment lost 5 bases, leaving 4 bases of the junction unmatched.

V is TRBV29-1 and J is TRBJ2-2; tentative D call: TRBD2 (5 bases). This CDR3 has 12 residues. V lost 6 bases, J lost 3 bases, and 8 bases lay in between. Germline CDR1 is SQVTM and CDR2 is ANQGSEA. CDR3 coding DNA: TGCAGCGTCGGGGAATACACCGGGGAGCTGTTTTTT. Amino acid sequence: CSVGEYTGELFF.

This clonotype was seen a handful of times. The chain recombines TRBV30 with TRBJ1-1; D remains unclear. V shed 0 bases and J shed 6 bases, with 8 bases lying between them. This CDR3 contains 12 residues. CDR1 is GTSNPN, CDR2 SVGIG, per germline (reference sequence). The CDR3 loop reads CAWSVGGPEAFF. The DNA of the CDR3 is TGTGCCTGGAGTGTGGGAGGTCCTGAAGCTTTCTTT.

This clonotype occurred many times. This sequence joins TRBV6-1 and TRBJ2-1, with a possible D match to TRBD2 (5 bases). Looked up from germline, CDR1 is MNHNS and CDR2 is SASEGT. The CDR3 covers 15 residues. Trimming took 6 bases from V and 4 from J, leaving 16 bases between them. In DNA, the CDR3 is TGTGCCAGCAGCTCTGGATCGGGGTTATACAATGAGCAGTTCTTC. As protein: CASSSGSGLYNEQFF.

This clonotype appeared a few times. The chain recombines TRBV7-9 with TRBJ1-1; perhaps TRBD1 as D (6 bases). The CDR3 is 15 residues long. Per germline, CDR1 SEHNR and CDR2 FQNEAQ (reference sequence). Trimming stripped 3 bases from V and 6 bases from J, with 17 bases between. CDR3 in amino acids: CASSFVSGGESEAFF. CDR3 nucleotide sequence: TGTGCCAGCAGCTTTGTTTCCGGGGGCGAGTCTGAAGCTTTCTTT.

This clonotype was observed many times. This chain uses TRBV12-3 or TRBV12-4 with TRBJ1-2; unclear D gene. This CDR3 contains 13 residues. Trimming took 6 bases from V and 4 from J, leaving 12 bases between them. CDR3 in amino acids: CASSETLTYGYTF. The CDR3 DNA reads as TGTGCCAGCAGCGAGACCCTGACCTATGGCTACACCTTC.

V and J are TRBV15 and TRBJ2-1, with D possibly called TRBD1 or TRBD2 (5 bases each). CDR3 length: 13 residues. Germline loops: CDR1 LNHNV, CDR2 YYDKDF (reference sequence). With 7 bases removed from V and 4 bases from J, the gap between germline ends came to 11 bases. The CDR3 sequence is CATTQRGYNEQFF. The CDR3 DNA follows: TGTGCCACCACCCAGAGGGGATACAATGAGCAGTTCTTC.

This clonotype has ten or more counts. V is TRBV29-1 and J is TRBJ2-2; a weak D match, TRBD1 (5 bases). Germline V gives CDR1 SQVTM, CDR2 ANQGSEA. CDR3 size: 13 residues. V lost 1 base, J lost 8 bases, and 11 bases lay in between. The CDR3 coding sequence is TGCAGCGTTGAAGGGGGCAGGGCTGGGGAGCTGTTTTTT. Translation gives CSVEGGRAGELFF.

A few counts support this clonotype. The genes are TRBV7-4 and TRBJ2-7, with D unclear. The CDR3 extends over 15 amino acids. Looked up from germline, CDR1 is SGHVT and CDR2 is SQSDAQ. Trimming took off 3 bases at V and 1 base at J, with 13 bases between the two ends. As DNA, the CDR3 is TGTGCCAGCAGCTTCTATCGGGCGCCGTCCTACGAGCAGTACTTC. Its translation: CASSFYRAPSYEQYF.